Each of the 19 T cell receptor beta chains below was sequenced from the same sample in a study of CD8+ T cells in alopecia areata. Sequencing used cDNA as its template, made by extracting RNA and reverse transcribing it. TCRdb keeps only in-frame clones here, not all; method: immunoSEQ multiplex PCR. The data hold some 150,000 clones, with 82% observed a single time. Treatment: oral pan-JAK inhibitor, 5-10 mg twice daily. This specimen consisted of CD8+ T cells sorted from blood, obtained at week 4, from a patient treated with tofacitinib. The receptors stem from a human donor with alopecia areata.

The gene calls are TRBV4-3 and TRBJ2-3; unclear D gene. Germline CDR1 LGHNA, CDR2 YSLEER. The V and J ends lost 0 bases and 2 bases respectively, with 9 bases between them. CDR3 length equals 15 residues. Here the CDR3 reads CASSQDWADTDTQYF. In DNA form, the CDR3 reads TGCGCCAGCAGCCAAGATTGGGCTGACACAGATACGCAGTATTTT.

This chain uses TRBV27 with TRBJ2-1; TRBD2 is a possible D gene (7 bases). This CDR3 has 13 amino acids. V lost 3 bases and J lost 7, with 10 bases in between. From germline, CDR1 is MNHEY and CDR2 SMNVEV (reference sequence). The CDR3 region has the DNA TGTGCCAGCAGTTTGGGGGGGGCAAATGAGCAGTTCTTC. Translating it yields CASSLGGANEQFF.

The gene calls are TRBV29-1 and TRBJ1-2; no reliable D call. Germline loops: CDR1 SQVTM, CDR2 ANQGSEA. V dropped 3 bases and J dropped 7 bases, with 15 bases sitting between them. The CDR3 sequence is 13 residues long. CDR3 nucleotide sequence: TGCAGCGTTGACACGGCGGCCCCCCCTGGCTACACCTTC. Its translation is CSVDTAAPPGYTF.

This clone appeared a few times. The chain is built from TRBV2 and TRBJ2-1; 10 nucleotides match TRBD2. Germline CDR1 and CDR2: SNHLY and FYNNEI. Trimming at V came to 7 bases and at J to 5 bases, leaving 8 bases not matched to a gene. This CDR3 comprises 15 residues. CDR3 DNA: TGTGCCAGCACCGGGGAACTAGCGGGGAACAATGAGCAGTTCTTC. Its protein product is CASTGELAGNNEQFF.

J is TRBJ1-2 and V is TRBV4-2; 7 nucleotides line up with TRBD1. Trimming at V came to 3 bases and at J to 7 bases, leaving 8 bases not matched to a gene. The CDR3 runs 14 residues. The germline V gene has CDR1 LGHNA and CDR2 YNFKEQ. The chain's CDR3 is CASSQFVGQIGYTF. The DNA for the CDR3 is TGTGCCAGCAGCCAGTTCGTGGGACAGATTGGCTACACCTTC.

The CDR3 nucleotides are TGTGCCAGCAGCTTAGCTCTAGCGGGGATAAAATACTTC. Amino acids: CASSLALAGIKYF. This chain links TRBV7-2 with TRBJ2-5; 9 bases fit TRBD2. Per germline, CDR1 SGHTA and CDR2 FQGNSA. Unmatched junction bases numbered 7, after V lost 0 bases and J lost 14 bases. CDR3 size: 13 residues.

The CDR3 DNA follows: TGTGCCTGGGACCGTGGCGGCGGTTCCTACGAGCAGTACTTC. Its protein product is CAWDRGGGSYEQYF. The chain is built from TRBV30 and TRBJ2-7; D is unclear. Germline lookup yields CDR1 GTSNPN and CDR2 SVGIG (reference sequence). This CDR3 is 14 amino acids long. Trimming pared 5 bases from V and 1 base from J, leaving 15 bases between. Based on the CDR3 plus reference TRBV30 and TRBJ2-7, the full variable domain is SQTIHQWPATLVQPVGSPLSLECTVEGTSNPNLYWYRQAAGRGLQLLFYSVGIGQISSEVPQNLSASRPQDRQFILSSKKLLLSDSGFYLCAWDRGGGSYEQYFGPGTRLTVT.

The chain recombines TRBV6-5 with TRBJ2-7, with a tentative D call TRBD2 (7 bases). This CDR3 has 15 residues. Trimming left V 6 bases short and J 2 bases short, with 17 bases between. CDR1 is MNHEY, CDR2 SVGAGI, per germline. The CDR3 loop is CASRPTGGSPYEQYF. As DNA, the CDR3 is TGTGCCAGCAGACCGACGGGGGGCAGTCCCTACGAGCAGTACTTC.

The chain combines TRBV7-2 with TRBJ2-3, with 8 bases matching TRBD2. The CDR3 is 15 residues long. The germline gives CDR1 SGHTA, CDR2 FQGNSA. Losses at the gene ends were 2 bases for V and 4 bases for J; bases not matched to a gene: 5. The CDR3 DNA is TGTGCCAGCAGCTTACTAGCGGGTAGCGCAGATACGCAGTATTTT. Translated: CASSLLAGSADTQYF.

This clone was counted between two and nine times. V gene TRBV6-6 combines with J gene TRBJ2-7; D not certain. Trimming took 8 bases from V and 4 from J, leaving 12 bases between them. CDR1 and CDR2 from the germline V gene are MNHNY and SVGAGI (reference sequence). This CDR3 is built from 12 residues. The chain's CDR3 is CASATTYYEQYF. CDR3 nucleotides: TGTGCCAGCGCCACAACCTATTACGAGCAGTACTTC.

The rearrangement uses TRBV6-5 and TRBJ2-1, with 8 bases fitting TRBD2. V lost 9 bases, J lost 8 bases, and 15 bases stayed unmatched. Germline CDR1 MNHEY, CDR2 SVGAGI. This CDR3 spans 15 amino acids. The CDR3 is CASYAGGRLGDEQFF. The DNA for the CDR3 is TGTGCCAGTTATGCGGGGGGCCGTCTAGGAGATGAGCAGTTCTTC.

This chain connects TRBV5-4 to TRBJ1-2; 7 nucleotides align to TRBD1. The J segment lost 8 bases and the V segment lost 2 bases, leaving 15 bases of the junction unmatched. CDR3 length: 16 residues. Germline V gene data show CDR1 as SGHNT and CDR2 as YYREEE (reference sequence). The CDR3, as DNA: TGTGCCAGCAGCTTAAGCCTCAGGGAAGGGGGCGGCGGCTACACCTTC. Its protein is CASSLSLREGGGGYTF.

In DNA, the CDR3 is TGTGCCAGCAGCGGTGGGGACGAGCAGTACTTC. This encodes CASSGGDEQYF. The chain employs TRBV7-8 and TRBJ2-7; no firm D call. V was cut by 5 bases and J by 5 bases, with 7 bases left in between. This CDR3 spans 11 amino acids. Germline assignment: CDR1 SGHVS and CDR2 FQNEAQ.

The chain uses TRBV16 and TRBJ1-5; 7 positions agree with TRBD1. V shed 5 bases, J shed 4 bases, and the junction held 8 bases outside the gene matches. CDR3 length equals 15 residues. Germline CDR1 reads KGHSY; CDR2 reads FQNENV. The CDR3 region has the DNA TGTGCCAGCAGCAGTCCGGGACAGCAGAATCAGCCCCAGCATTTT. It specifies CASSSPGQQNQPQHF.

This chain joins TRBV2 and TRBJ1-2; tentatively, D is TRBD1 (5 bases). With 4 bases removed from V and 4 bases from J, the gap between germline ends came to 22 bases. Germline lookup yields CDR1 SNHLY and CDR2 FYNNEI. This CDR3 spans 17 amino acids. The CDR3 region has the DNA TGTGCCAGCAGTGTACGGTCGGGGGTTGGGGCTCTCTATGGCTACACCTTC. Translated, it gives CASSVRSGVGALYGYTF. Full variable domain (missing parts from reference TRBV2 and TRBJ1-2): EPEVTQTPSHQVTQMGQEVILRCVPISNHLYFYWYRQILGQKVEFLVSFYNNEISEKSEIFDDQFSVERPDGSNFTLKIRSTKLEDSAMYFCASSVRSGVGALYGYTFGSGTRLTVV.

V usage is TRBV7-6 and J usage is TRBJ2-3, with TRBD2 identical over 10 bases. Germline CDR1 reads SGHVS; CDR2 reads FNYEAQ. This CDR3 region has 18 residues. Trimming removed 1 base from V and 2 bases from J; junction bases left unmatched: 9. The CDR3 is CASSLEAAAGGFTDTQYF. The CDR3, as DNA: TGTGCCAGCAGCTTAGAGGCCGCAGCGGGGGGGTTCACAGATACGCAGTATTTT.

The chain is built from TRBV4-2 and TRBJ2-6; D tentatively fits TRBD1 or TRBD2 (5 bases each). Germline V CDR1 and CDR2: LGHNA, YNFKEQ. Trimming took 0 bases from V and 2 from J, leaving 5 bases between them. This CDR3 contains 15 residues. CDR3 protein: CASSQEGAGANVLTF. The DNA of the CDR3 is TGTGCCAGCAGCCAAGAGGGGGCTGGGGCCAACGTCCTGACTTTC.

In nucleotides, the CDR3 is TGTGCCAGCAGCTTAGAAGGAGGGGGAGAGACCCAGTACTTC. Translating it yields CASSLEGGGETQYF. The chain couples TRBV11-2 to TRBJ2-5, with D perhaps TRBD1 or TRBD2 (6 bases each). Trimming shortened V by 0 bases and J by 4 bases, and 9 bases separated the two germline ends. The length of the CDR3 is 14 residues. Germline CDR1 is SGHAT and CDR2 is FQNNGV.

The chain carries TRBV9 and TRBJ1-2, with D uncertain. Germline V gene data show CDR1 as SGDLS and CDR2 as YYNGEE. The ends were cut back, 1 base at V and 2 bases at J, with 9 bases in the middle. The CDR3 is made up of 14 amino acids. CDR3 DNA sequence: TGTGCCAGCAGCGTAATAGGATCCAACTATGGCTACACCTTC. This encodes CASSVIGSNYGYTF.